This T cell receptor beta chain was recorded in a study of T cells in Graves' hyperthyroidism and ophthalmopathy. General study findings and limits: Model output signaled ophthalmopathy a median roughly 6.1 months ahead of onset.

Worth noting for this clonotype: Its specificity is unknown.

TCR beta CDR3 sequences were amplified from RNA transcripts. The HTBI primer set was used in a first-round RT-PCR of the TCR CDR3. TCRdb redid the calling of the multiplex PCR reads with MiXCR, one entry per CDR3 protein. The profile shows around 500,000 distinct CDR3 sequences, under 25% of them singletons. The sequence derives from a woman aged 70-85 years with Graves' ophthalmopathy. The sequenced sample was blood.

The CDR3, as DNA: TGTGCCAGTAGCGGATTGCGGGGCACTGAAGCTTTCTTT. This encodes CASSGLRGTEAFF. The chain couples TRBV19 to TRBJ1-1; D remains ambiguous. This CDR3 spans 13 amino acids. From germline, CDR1 is LNHDA and CDR2 SQIVND (reference sequence). V shed 6 bases and J shed 4 bases, with 12 bases lying between them.